Shown below are 29 T cell receptor beta chains from a single sample sequenced in a study of blood T cell repertoires in COVID-19. TCRdb's copy holds only in-frame clones and misses some; the assay was immunoSEQ multiplex PCR. Here the sample spans roughly 120,000 clones, around four fifths being singletons. The sample taken for sequencing was peripheral blood. These receptors were collected from a man between 65 and 85 years old with acute or convalescent COVID-19.

The V gene is TRBV9, the J gene TRBJ2-2; D gene unclear. This CDR3 region has 15 residues. CDR1 is SGDLS and CDR2 is YYNGEE in the germline V gene. V lost 3 bases, J lost 3 bases, and 12 bases lay in between. The CDR3 loop reads CASSELSRDTGELFF. In DNA form, the CDR3 reads TGTGCCAGCAGCGAGCTTAGCCGGGACACCGGGGAGCTGTTTTTT.

This sequence joins TRBV27 and TRBJ2-5; possible D gene TRBD2, 6 bases. CDR1 is MNHEY, CDR2 SMNVEV, per germline (reference sequence). Trimming took 8 bases from V and 3 from J, leaving 16 bases between them. CDR3 length equals 14 residues. This CDR3 reads CASSGLTTEETQYF. The CDR3 nucleotides read TGTGCCAGCTCGGGACTCACCACGGAAGAGACCCAGTACTTC.

V gene TRBV29-1 combines with J gene TRBJ2-1; no clear D. V lost 4 bases to trimming and J lost 4 bases, with 5 bases between them. This CDR3 region has 11 residues. Germline V gene sequence: CDR1 SQVTM, CDR2 ANQGSEA. The CDR3 DNA is TGCAGCGTTGTGAGGTACAATGAGCAGTTCTTC. Protein: CSVVRYNEQFF.

This clone was recorded only once. The chain carries TRBV5-6 and TRBJ1-2, with 10 positions matching TRBD1. Germline loops: CDR1 SGHDT, CDR2 YYEEEE. V trimming: 5 bases; J trimming: 3 bases; junction bases outside the gene matches: 7. The CDR3 is 15 amino acids. CDR3 residues: CASSRGQGIDYGYTF. As DNA, the CDR3 is TGTGCCAGCAGTAGGGGACAGGGGATTGACTATGGCTACACCTTC.

This clone was recorded a few times. The rearrangement uses TRBV6-2 or TRBV6-3 and TRBJ1-1; D is possibly TRBD1 (5 bases). The CDR3 consists of 16 residues. Germline-derived CDR1 and CDR2 are MNHEY and SVGEGT. Deletions cut 4 bases from V and 1 base from J, with 16 bases between. The CDR3 sequence is CASSLISGDANTEAFF. CDR3 DNA sequence: TGTGCCAGCAGTTTGATTTCGGGGGATGCGAACACTGAAGCTTTCTTT.

This clone was recorded a few times. The chain uses TRBV19 and TRBJ2-1; TRBD2 aligns across 9 bases. CDR1 and CDR2 from the germline V gene are LNHDA and SQIVND (reference sequence). The CDR3 loop spans 16 amino acids. V lost 3 bases, J lost 4 bases, and 7 bases stayed unmatched. CDR3 coding DNA: TGTGCCAGTAGTATTGGGTGGAGCGGGGGGTACAATGAGCAGTTCTTC. Translating gives CASSIGWSGGYNEQFF.

The V and J genes are TRBV5-1 and TRBJ1-2, with 8 bases fitting TRBD1. The V gene end was trimmed by 0 bases and the J gene end by 4 bases; junction bases not matched to a gene: 5. CDR3 length: 15 residues. Germline CDR1 SGHRS, CDR2 YFSETQ. As DNA, the CDR3 is TGCGCCAGCAGCTTGGGACAGGGGTTACTCTATGGCTACACCTTC. It specifies CASSLGQGLLYGYTF.

Notes on this clone: At one of its ends the junction is not consistent with the germline gene, which may arise from a read error. The chain combines TRBV11-2 with TRBJ1-1, with D unclear. The CDR3 covers 13 residues. Germline assignment: CDR1 SGHAT and CDR2 FQNNGV. The CDR3 coding sequence is TGTGCCAGCACCTTACGAGAGAACACTGAAGCTTTCTTT. Translating it yields CASTLRENTEAFF.

This chain joins TRBV28 and TRBJ2-5; 8 bases agree with TRBD2. V gave up 7 bases and J gave up 5 bases; unmatched junction bases: 12. CDR3 length equals 15 residues. Looked up from germline, CDR1 is MDHEN and CDR2 is SYDVKM. CDR3: CASTPGAGGYETQYF. CDR3 DNA: TGTGCCAGCACCCCGGGGGCGGGAGGTTACGAGACCCAGTACTTC.

V is TRBV19 and J is TRBJ1-1; 7 nucleotides line up with TRBD1. The CDR3 has 13 residues. CDR1 is LNHDA and CDR2 is SQIVND in the germline V gene (reference sequence). The V gene end was trimmed by 8 bases and the J gene end by 5 bases; junction bases not matched to a gene: 8. CDR3 sequence reads: CASRQGVGTEAFF. CDR3 DNA sequence: TGTGCCAGTCGTCAGGGGGTAGGAACTGAAGCTTTCTTT.

The chain links TRBV20-1 to TRBJ1-1; D gene uncertain. The CDR3 totals 11 residues. CDR1 is DFQATT and CDR2 is SNEGSKA in the germline V gene (reference sequence). DNA of the CDR3: TGCAGCCCCCGCGCGAACACTGAAGCTTTCTTT. It translates to CSPRANTEAFF.

There are a few counts of this clone. The genes are TRBV5-1 and TRBJ1-3; 11 bases line up with TRBD1. J gave up 4 bases and V 2 bases, and 5 bases lay outside the gene matches. From germline, CDR1 is SGHRS and CDR2 YFSETQ. This CDR3 is 16 amino acids long. The DNA for the CDR3 is TGCGCCAGCAGCTTTGGGGACAGGGGGTCCGGAAACACCATATATTTT. Translation: CASSFGDRGSGNTIYF. The complete variable domain, with remaining parts taken from reference TRBV5-1 and TRBJ1-3, reads KAGVTQTPRYLIKTRGQQVTLSCSPISGHRSVSWYQQTPGQGLQFLFEYFSETQRNKGNFPGRFSGRQFSNSRSEMNVSTLELGDSALYLCASSFGDRGSGNTIYFGEGSWLTVV.

The J gene is TRBJ1-1, the V gene TRBV18; unclear D gene. Germline V CDR1 and CDR2: KGHSH, LQKENI. The CDR3 has 14 amino acids. The V gene lost 1 base and the J gene lost 2 bases, with 8 bases spanning the gap. CDR3 residues: CASSPQLSNTEAFF. The DNA for the CDR3 is TGTGCCAGCTCACCACAACTTTCTAACACTGAAGCTTTCTTT.

This clone came up a few times. V is TRBV12-3 or TRBV12-4 and J is TRBJ1-3; D remains ambiguous. Deletions cut 6 bases from V and 4 bases from J, with 7 bases between. CDR3 size: 12 residues. CDR3 sequence reads: CASSFQGNTIYF. DNA of the CDR3: TGTGCCAGCAGCTTTCAGGGAAACACCATATATTTT.

This clone was recorded a few times. This chain links TRBV7-9 with TRBJ2-5; 9 bases are shared with TRBD1. Germline V gives CDR1 SEHNR, CDR2 FQNEAQ (reference sequence). This CDR3 region has 16 residues. V gave up 4 bases and J gave up 7 bases; unmatched junction bases: 13. The CDR3 coding sequence is TGTGCCAGCAGCTCATTTAGCCAGGGACAGGGAGGGACCCAGTACTTC. It codes for CASSSFSQGQGGTQYF.

CDR3 DNA sequence: TGTGCCACCAGCAGAGGTCGGATGACTACTTCGGATGAAAAACTGTTTTTT. Residues: CATSRGRMTTSDEKLFF. The V and J genes are TRBV15 and TRBJ1-4; D remains ambiguous. CDR3 length: 17 residues. Deletions cut 1 base from V and 6 bases from J, with 18 bases between. CDR1 is LNHNV, CDR2 YYDKDF, per germline (reference sequence).

The chain carries TRBV3-1 (or the pseudogene TRBV3-2) and TRBJ1-2, with 8 bases matching TRBD1. The CDR3 sequence is 14 residues long. CDR1 and CDR2 (germline): LGHDT, YNNKEL (reference sequence). V shed 4 bases, J shed 2 bases, and the junction held 3 bases outside the gene matches. The CDR3, as DNA: TGTGCCAGCAGCCCGACAGGGGTAAACTATGGCTACACCTTC. Amino acids: CASSPTGVNYGYTF.

V is TRBV5-1 and J is TRBJ2-1; 8 bases align to TRBD1. The CDR3 contains 16 residues. With 3 bases clipped from V and 1 base from J, the junction kept 6 bases outside the gene matches. The germline gives CDR1 SGHRS, CDR2 YFSETQ. The CDR3 DNA reads as TGCGCCAGCAGCTCTACAGGGACAGGATCCTACAATGAGCAGTTCTTC. Its translation: CASSSTGTGSYNEQFF.

V and J are TRBV7-9 and TRBJ1-5; 8 nucleotides align to TRBD1. Germline values: CDR1 SEHNR, CDR2 FQNEAQ (reference sequence). V lost 5 bases, J lost 6 bases, and 9 bases stayed unmatched. This CDR3 is 15 amino acids long. The CDR3 nucleotides are TGTGCCAGCAGCCGAGAACGACAGGGGCGTCAGCCCCAGCATTTT. Protein product: CASSRERQGRQPQHF.

The chain is built from TRBV28 and TRBJ1-2; 7 bases are a match to TRBD1. The ends lost 7 bases at V and 6 bases at J; junction bases unmatched: 17. Germline values: CDR1 MDHEN, CDR2 SYDVKM. The CDR3 has 16 residues. The CDR3 is CASILLSGRGKDGYTF. In DNA, the CDR3 is TGTGCCAGCATCCTCTTATCTGGCAGGGGGAAGGATGGCTACACCTTC.

The chain joins TRBV5-1 to TRBJ2-3, with D possibly matching TRBD2 (5 bases). V lost 2 bases and J 2 bases, leaving 12 bases between the germline ends. Germline CDR1 and CDR2: SGHRS and YFSETQ. CDR3 length: 15 amino acids. The CDR3 spells CASSLGQRTTDTQYF. The CDR3 DNA follows: TGCGCCAGCAGCTTAGGTCAGCGGACCACAGATACGCAGTATTTT.

This sequence joins TRBV5-1 and TRBJ2-5, with a weak D call TRBD1 (6 bases). CDR3 length: 13 amino acids. Germline lookup yields CDR1 SGHRS and CDR2 YFSETQ. V lost 0 bases, J lost 5 bases, and 8 bases lay in between. The CDR3 loop reads CASSLAGAETQYF. The DNA of the CDR3 is TGCGCCAGCAGCTTGGCAGGGGCGGAGACCCAGTACTTC.

This chain uses TRBV28 with TRBJ2-5; 9 bases map to TRBD1. V was clipped by 2 bases and J by 5 bases; unmatched bases: 9. Per the germline V gene, CDR1 is MDHEN and CDR2 is SYDVKM. CDR3 length: 16 residues. The CDR3 coding sequence is TGTGCCAGCAGTTTACGCGGGACAGGGAGGGGGGAGACCCAGTACTTC. It encodes CASSLRGTGRGETQYF.

The chain has TRBV5-1 and TRBJ1-1, with a tentative D call TRBD1 (6 bases). The germline V gene encodes CDR1 SGHRS and CDR2 YFSETQ. The CDR3 covers 14 residues. The ends were cut back, 4 bases at V and 3 bases at J, with 13 bases in the middle. The CDR3 DNA follows: TGCGCCAGCAGCCACACAGGGAAGGACACTGAAGCTTTCTTT. Protein sequence: CASSHTGKDTEAFF.

The V call is TRBV6-5, the J call TRBJ2-1; 8 bases map to TRBD1. CDR1 and CDR2 from the germline V gene are MNHEY and SVGAGI. The CDR3 consists of 15 residues. Trimming cost V 8 bases and J 7 bases; bases outside gene matches: 13. The CDR3: CASDRGQGSFNEQFF. The CDR3 DNA reads as TGTGCCAGCGACAGAGGACAGGGATCTTTTAATGAGCAGTTCTTC.

The genes are TRBV5-1 and TRBJ2-5, with 7 positions matching TRBD1. V lost 5 bases and J lost 1; bases outside the gene matches: 2. The CDR3 runs 13 residues. Germline CDR1 reads SGHRS; CDR2 reads YFSETQ. The CDR3 is CASRTGSQETQYF. The DNA of the CDR3 is TGCGCCAGCAGGACAGGGTCCCAAGAGACCCAGTACTTC.

This clone is a singleton in its sample. The CDR3 is CASSSSQGFSVGYTF. Here the CDR3 DNA reads TGCGCCAGCAGCTCGTCCCAGGGTTTTTCCGTCGGCTACACCTTC. The rearrangement uses TRBV5-1 and TRBJ1-2; D is perhaps TRBD1 (5 bases). V lost 3 bases to trimming and J lost 8 bases, with 20 bases between them. This CDR3 is built from 15 residues. Germline V gives CDR1 SGHRS, CDR2 YFSETQ.

The J gene is TRBJ1-1, the V gene TRBV2; 7 bases line up with TRBD1. CDR1 is SNHLY, CDR2 FYNNEI, per germline. With 2 bases clipped from V and 4 bases from J, the junction kept 10 bases outside the gene matches. The CDR3 spans 16 residues. The CDR3 bases are TGTGCCAGCAGTGAAAAGCCTTGGGCAGGGGGCACTGAAGCTTTCTTT. The encoded protein is CASSEKPWAGGTEAFF.

The rearrangement joins TRBV7-2 to TRBJ1-5; D unresolved. CDR1 is SGHTA, CDR2 FQGNSA, per germline. This CDR3 spans 16 amino acids. The V gene lost 2 bases and the J gene lost 2 bases, with 13 bases spanning the gap. Here the CDR3 DNA reads TGTGCCAGCAGCTTATTCAGTTCAGTGCGCAATCAGCCCCAGCATTTT. Translation gives CASSLFSSVRNQPQHF.